A selection of T cell receptor beta chains follows, all from one sample in a study of blood T cell repertoires in COVID-19. Clones were read by immunoSEQ multiplex PCR, and TCRdb kept only the in-frame ones, dropping some. The table has about 55,000 clones, 70% to 90% seen once. Source material: peripheral blood. These receptors were collected from a man in his sixties with acute or convalescent COVID-19. Both conserved end residues are part of each CDR3. A D gene is named only where the DNA matches it firmly. Clone size is shown for a subset of rows, as once, few, many or a class of expanded clone.

abundance: NA
d_gene: NA
j_gene: TRBJ2-5
v_gene: TRBV27
CDR3nt: TGTGCCAGCAGGCTACAGGGACAAGAGACCCAGTACTTC
CDR3aa: CASRLQGQETQYF

abundance: NA
d_gene: TRBD1
j_gene: TRBJ2-1
v_gene: TRBV5-1
CDR3nt: TGCGCCAGCAGCACCCCACAGGGGAATAACTACAATGAGCAGTTCTTC
CDR3aa: CASSTPQGNNYNEQFF

abundance: once
d_gene: TRBD1
j_gene: TRBJ1-6
v_gene: TRBV27
CDR3nt: TGTGCCAGCAGTTTAGACAGGGGGTTACCCCTCCACTTT
CDR3aa: CASSLDRGLPLHF

abundance: few
d_gene: NA
j_gene: TRBJ2-1
v_gene: TRBV2
CDR3nt: TGTGCCAGCAGCCTATTGGCCGGGACATCTCTCGGAAGCTCCTACAATGAGCAGTTCTTC
CDR3aa: CASSLLAGTSLGSSYNEQFF

abundance: NA
d_gene: TRBD2
j_gene: TRBJ2-3
v_gene: TRBV19
CDR3nt: TGTGCCAGTAGTACGAGGACTAGCGGGAGTGCCGGCACAGATACGCAGTATTTT
CDR3aa: CASSTRTSGSAGTDTQYF

abundance: once
d_gene: NA
j_gene: TRBJ1-4
v_gene: TRBV7-8
CDR3nt: TGTGCCAGCAGCGAGAGGGGTCCAGGGGCGTCTAATGAAAAACTGTTTTTT
CDR3aa: CASSERGPGASNEKLFF

abundance: NA
d_gene: NA
j_gene: TRBJ2-7
v_gene: TRBV5-4
CDR3nt: TGTGCCAGCAGCTTTCCTAGCGTTGACGAGCAGTACTTC
CDR3aa: CASSFPSVDEQYF

abundance: NA
d_gene: NA
j_gene: TRBJ1-2
v_gene: TRBV6-1
CDR3nt: TGTGCCAGCAGTGAAAGTTTATGGGGGGGCAGCGGCTACACCTTC
CDR3aa: CASSESLWGGSGYTF

abundance: once
d_gene: NA
j_gene: TRBJ2-2
v_gene: TRBV3-1/TRBV3-2
CDR3nt: TGTGCCAGCAGCCAACGACTATCGAACACCGGGGAGCTGTTTTTT
CDR3aa: CASSQRLSNTGELFF

abundance: NA
d_gene: TRBD1
j_gene: TRBJ1-5
v_gene: TRBV3-1/TRBV3-2
CDR3nt: TGTGCCAGCAGCCAAGAAATCTCCGGGACAGGGGCAGGGGGACTCCAGCATTTT
CDR3aa: CASSQEISGTGAGGLQHF

abundance: NA
d_gene: TRBD2
j_gene: TRBJ2-7
v_gene: TRBV11-3
CDR3nt: TGTGCCAGCAGGGCCCTTAGCGGGAGGAGGTACGAGCAGTACTTC
CDR3aa: CASRALSGRRYEQYF

abundance: NA
d_gene: TRBD1
j_gene: TRBJ1-3
v_gene: TRBV2
CDR3nt: TGTGCCAGCAGTGGGGACAGGGTCTCAGGCACCATATATTTT
CDR3aa: CASSGDRVSGTIYF

abundance: NA
d_gene: TRBD2
j_gene: TRBJ2-3
v_gene: TRBV7-2
CDR3nt: TGTGCCAGCGGGCGGGGGGGAGGCCCAGATACGCAGTATTTT
CDR3aa: CASGRGGGPDTQYF

abundance: NA
d_gene: NA
j_gene: TRBJ2-3
v_gene: TRBV11-2
CDR3nt: TGTGCCAGCAGCTTAGATCGAGGGGGCGGGATCAGCACAGATACGCAGTATTTT
CDR3aa: CASSLDRGGGISTDTQYF

abundance: NA
d_gene: NA
j_gene: TRBJ1-5
v_gene: TRBV30
CDR3nt: TGTGCCTGGAGTGAACAGCTCAATCAGCCCCAGCATTTT
CDR3aa: CAWSEQLNQPQHF

abundance: NA
d_gene: NA
j_gene: TRBJ1-2
v_gene: TRBV7-9
CDR3nt: TGTGCCAGCAGTCCCGGGGGAGGGTATGATGGCTACACCTTC
CDR3aa: CASSPGGGYDGYTF

abundance: once
d_gene: TRBD2
j_gene: TRBJ2-3
v_gene: TRBV6-6
CDR3nt: TGTGCCAGCACTTACCCTAGCGGGACTGATCCAGATACGCAGTATTTT
CDR3aa: CASTYPSGTDPDTQYF

abundance: NA
d_gene: TRBD2
j_gene: TRBJ2-1
v_gene: TRBV12-3/TRBV12-4
CDR3nt: TGTGCCAGCAGTCGAAGCGGGAGTTCGGGGTTCTTC
CDR3aa: CASSRSGSSGFF

abundance: NA
d_gene: NA
j_gene: TRBJ2-7
v_gene: TRBV9
CDR3nt: TGTGCCAGCAGCCACCCAATGGGGAGTTGGTCCTACGAGCAGTACTTC
CDR3aa: CASSHPMGSWSYEQYF

abundance: once
d_gene: NA
j_gene: TRBJ2-1
v_gene: TRBV27
CDR3nt: TGTGCCAGCAGTCTAATGACGGGAGAGCCCCCCTTTGGAAATGAGCAGTTCTTC
CDR3aa: CASSLMTGEPPFGNEQFF

abundance: once
d_gene: NA
j_gene: TRBJ2-3
v_gene: TRBV21-1
CDR3nt: TGTGCCAGCAGCAAAGTTCGTTGGAGGGTGCAGAGACCTAGCACAGATACGCAGTATTTT
CDR3aa: CASSKVRWRVQRPSTDTQYF

abundance: NA
d_gene: NA
j_gene: TRBJ2-1
v_gene: TRBV15
CDR3nt: TGTGCCACCAGCAGACCGCAGGGGCCGGGGCAGTTCTTC
CDR3aa: CATSRPQGPGQFF

abundance: NA
d_gene: TRBD2
j_gene: TRBJ2-5
v_gene: TRBV5-4
CDR3nt: TGTGCCAGCAGCTCGGGACTAGCGGGAGAGACAGAGACCCAGTACTTC
CDR3aa: CASSSGLAGETETQYF

abundance: NA
d_gene: TRBD2
j_gene: TRBJ2-7
v_gene: TRBV13
CDR3nt: TGTGCCAGCAGCCTTCGACTAGCACCCTACGAGCAGTACTTC
CDR3aa: CASSLRLAPYEQYF

abundance: NA
d_gene: NA
j_gene: TRBJ2-7
v_gene: TRBV2
CDR3nt: TGTGCCAGCAGTGATGATTTAGCGGAGGCCCCCTACGAGCAGTACTTC
CDR3aa: CASSDDLAEAPYEQYF

abundance: NA
d_gene: TRBD1
j_gene: TRBJ1-1
v_gene: TRBV5-1
CDR3nt: TGCGCCAGCAGCTACGGGACAGGGGGTGGCACTGAAGCTTTCTTT
CDR3aa: CASSYGTGGGTEAFF

abundance: once
d_gene: NA
j_gene: TRBJ2-1
v_gene: TRBV4-3
CDR3nt: TGCGCCAGCAGCCAAGAGCGAGCTGGCGGCCATGAGCAGTTCTTC
CDR3aa: CASSQERAGGHEQFF

abundance: NA
d_gene: NA
j_gene: TRBJ1-4
v_gene: TRBV6-5
CDR3nt: TGTGCCAGCAGCCTTACAGGGAAAGTTAATGAAAAACTGTTTTTT
CDR3aa: CASSLTGKVNEKLFF

abundance: few
d_gene: TRBD1
j_gene: TRBJ1-3
v_gene: TRBV7-2
CDR3nt: TGTGCCAGCAGCTGGGGACAGGGGGACGGAAACACCATATATTTT
CDR3aa: CASSWGQGDGNTIYF

abundance: NA
d_gene: TRBD2
j_gene: TRBJ2-5
v_gene: TRBV11-2
CDR3nt: TGTGCCAGCAGCTTAAATCCACTAGCGGCCGGGGAGACCCAGTACTTC
CDR3aa: CASSLNPLAAGETQYF

abundance: NA
d_gene: NA
j_gene: TRBJ1-5
v_gene: TRBV28
CDR3nt: TGTGCCAGCAGTTTATTTGGGCCCGATCAGCCCCAGCATTTT
CDR3aa: CASSLFGPDQPQHF